This passage covers 9 T cell receptor beta chains from one sample sequenced in a study of T-cell memory formation after mild COVID-19. TCRdb re-called the 5' RACE reads through MiXCR, storing one row per CDR3 protein. The sample lists hundreds of thousands of distinct CDR3 sequences, about 20% occurring once. The sequenced sample consisted of PBMCs or a T cell subset sorted from them (not recorded which). The receptors originated from an adult woman who had mild COVID-19 (a few samples of this study predate the infection). Cell type and time point are not known.

The chain links TRBV7-9 to TRBJ2-2, with TRBD1 matching 8 bases. This CDR3 has 15 residues. The ends lost 5 bases at V and 4 bases at J; junction bases unmatched: 6. Per germline, CDR1 SEHNR and CDR2 FQNEAQ (reference sequence). The CDR3 region is CASSTRTGLTGELFF. The CDR3 DNA is TGTGCCAGCAGCACAAGGACAGGGCTCACCGGGGAGCTGTTTTTT.

This clonotype was found a few times. The CDR3 here is CAPGQGNSPLHF. The DNA of the CDR3 is TGCGCCCCGGGACAGGGTAATTCACCCCTCCACTTT. This sequence joins TRBV20-1 and TRBJ1-6; 9 bases map to TRBD1. The CDR3 runs 12 residues. Germline V gene sequence: CDR1 DFQATT, CDR2 SNEGSKA (reference sequence).

V is TRBV7-9 and J is TRBJ2-3; 8 nucleotides line up with TRBD2. The length of the CDR3 is 15 residues. J gave up 1 base and V 7 bases, and 7 bases lay outside the gene matches. Looked up from germline, CDR1 is SEHNR and CDR2 is FQNEAQ (reference sequence). CDR3 in amino acids: CASNEIAGRTDTQYF. The CDR3 coding sequence is TGTGCCAGCAACGAGATAGCGGGACGCACAGATACGCAGTATTTT.

This clonotype was detected a few times. The chain carries TRBV18 and TRBJ2-5; TRBD2 agrees at 9 bases. Trimming cost V 11 bases and J 5 bases; bases outside gene matches: 9. The length of the CDR3 is 13 residues. Germline CDR1 and CDR2: KGHSH and LQKENI. In DNA, the CDR3 is TGTGCCTCAGCTAGCGGGGTCCTGGAGACCCAGTACTTC. Protein: CASASGVLETQYF.

This clonotype showed up just a few times. The chain couples TRBV6-1 to TRBJ2-7; D perhaps matches TRBD1 (6 bases). CDR3 length: 13 amino acids. Germline V gene sequence: CDR1 MNHNS, CDR2 SASEGT. V was pared by 2 bases and J by 2 bases, with 7 bases between. Written as DNA, the CDR3 is TGTGCCAGCAGTGAAAAGGGGGCCTACGAGCAGTACTTC. This sequence encodes CASSEKGAYEQYF.

In its sample, this clonotype was seen a few times. V gene TRBV20-1 combines with J gene TRBJ2-1, with 11 bases lining up with TRBD1. Germline V gene lookup returns CDR1 DFQATT and CDR2 SNEGSKA (reference sequence). Losses at the gene ends were 6 bases for V and 2 bases for J; bases not matched to a gene: 6. The CDR3 loop spans 15 amino acids. CDR3 nucleotides: TGCAGTGCCACGGACAGGGGGCTTCCCTACAATGAGCAGTTCTTC. It is translated as CSATDRGLPYNEQFF.

This clonotype was seen at least ten times. The J gene is TRBJ2-3, the V gene TRBV12-3 or TRBV12-4; D is unresolved. The V end lost 0 bases, the J end lost 6 bases, and 10 bases lay between the germline ends. The CDR3 covers 14 residues. In DNA form, the CDR3 reads TGTGCCAGCAGTTTAGCCAGGCTCACGGATACGCAGTATTTT. This gives the protein CASSLARLTDTQYF.

This clonotype was counted between two and nine times. V usage is TRBV7-2 and J usage is TRBJ2-2; D gene unclear. Germline CDR1 is SGHTA and CDR2 is FQGNSA. This CDR3 contains 15 residues. V was cut by 2 bases and J by 2 bases, with 9 bases left in between. CDR3 amino acids: CASSLYRRNTGELFF. As DNA, the CDR3 is TGTGCCAGCAGCTTATACCGGCGAAACACCGGGGAGCTGTTTTTT.

This clonotype was detected a few times. This sequence joins TRBV5-1 and TRBJ2-1; weak D call: TRBD2 (6 bases). CDR1 is SGHRS, CDR2 YFSETQ, per germline. Trimming left V 3 bases short and J 8 bases short, with 15 bases between. CDR3 length: 14 amino acids. The CDR3 here is CASSSGLRDDEQFF. In DNA, the CDR3 is TGCGCCAGCAGCTCGGGACTCAGAGATGATGAGCAGTTCTTC.